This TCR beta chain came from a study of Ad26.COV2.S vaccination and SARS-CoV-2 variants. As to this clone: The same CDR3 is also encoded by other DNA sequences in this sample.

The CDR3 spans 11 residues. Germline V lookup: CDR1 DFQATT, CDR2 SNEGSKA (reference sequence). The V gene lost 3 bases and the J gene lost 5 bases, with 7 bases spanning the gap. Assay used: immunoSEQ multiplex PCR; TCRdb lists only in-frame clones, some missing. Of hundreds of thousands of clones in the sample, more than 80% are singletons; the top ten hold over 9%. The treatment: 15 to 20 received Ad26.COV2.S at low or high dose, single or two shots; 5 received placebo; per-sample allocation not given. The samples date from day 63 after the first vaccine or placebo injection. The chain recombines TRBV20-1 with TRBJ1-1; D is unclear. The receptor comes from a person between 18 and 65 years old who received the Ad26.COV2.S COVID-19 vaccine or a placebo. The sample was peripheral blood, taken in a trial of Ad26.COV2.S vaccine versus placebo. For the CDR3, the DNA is TGCAGTGCTAGGCACGCGACTGAAGCTTTCTTT. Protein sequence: CSARHATEAFF.